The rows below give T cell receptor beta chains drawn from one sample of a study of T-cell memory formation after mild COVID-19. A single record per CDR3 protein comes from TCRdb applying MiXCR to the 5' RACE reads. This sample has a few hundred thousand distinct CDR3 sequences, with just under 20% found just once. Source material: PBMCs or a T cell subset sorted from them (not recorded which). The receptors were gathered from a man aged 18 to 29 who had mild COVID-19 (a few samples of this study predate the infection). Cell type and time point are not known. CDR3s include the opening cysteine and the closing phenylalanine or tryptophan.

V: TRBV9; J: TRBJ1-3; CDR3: CASSVALSPGNTIYF
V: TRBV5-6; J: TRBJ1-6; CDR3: CASSLGQYNSPLHF
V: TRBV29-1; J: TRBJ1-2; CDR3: CSVGQGNNYGYTF
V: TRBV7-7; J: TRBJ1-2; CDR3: CASSSRGGLNNYGYTF
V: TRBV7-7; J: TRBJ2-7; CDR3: CASSPGPDFEQYF
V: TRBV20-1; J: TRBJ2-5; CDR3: CSARDRLGAGETQYF
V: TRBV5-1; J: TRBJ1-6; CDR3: CASIIRGNSPLHF
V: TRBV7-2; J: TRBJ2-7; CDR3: CASSIETGQTYEQYF
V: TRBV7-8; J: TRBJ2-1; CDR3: CASSSPGGAGNEQFF
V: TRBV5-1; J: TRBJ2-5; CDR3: CASSPGTGAETQYF
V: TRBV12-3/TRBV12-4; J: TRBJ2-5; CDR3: CASRLQRQETQYF
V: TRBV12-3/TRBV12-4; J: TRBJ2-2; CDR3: CASSRDVNTGELFF
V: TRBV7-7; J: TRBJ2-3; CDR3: CASSITGADTQYF
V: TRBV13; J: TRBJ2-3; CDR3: CASQRTSGVTDTQYF
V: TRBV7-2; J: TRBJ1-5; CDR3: CASSFTGGNNQPQHF
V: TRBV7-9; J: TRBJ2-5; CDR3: CASSSNTPAETQYF
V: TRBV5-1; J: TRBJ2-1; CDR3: CASSPTWNEQFF
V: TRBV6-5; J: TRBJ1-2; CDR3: CASSYRSAYGYTF
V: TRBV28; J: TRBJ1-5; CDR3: CASIWVGGESNQPQHF
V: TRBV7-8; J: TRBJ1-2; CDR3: CASSPGQGTYGYTF
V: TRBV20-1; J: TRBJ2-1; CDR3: CSAFLAGGPRNEQFF
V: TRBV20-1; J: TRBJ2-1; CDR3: CSALAGLYNEQFF
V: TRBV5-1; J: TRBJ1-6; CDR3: CASSGEGLGSPLHF
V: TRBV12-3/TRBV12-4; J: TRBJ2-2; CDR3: CASSFPGTSGGGTGELFF
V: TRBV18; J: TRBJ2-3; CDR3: CASSPSRGTDTQYF
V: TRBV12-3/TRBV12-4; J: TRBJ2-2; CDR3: CASSFAGSAGELFF
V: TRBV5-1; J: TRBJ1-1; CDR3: CASRPGSANTEAFF
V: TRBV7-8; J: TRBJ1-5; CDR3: CASSLGGAQPQHF
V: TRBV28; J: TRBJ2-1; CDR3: CASSFPDRRNEQFF
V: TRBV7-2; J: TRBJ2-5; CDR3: CASSFRRLGRGETQYF
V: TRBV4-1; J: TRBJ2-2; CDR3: CASSQVRSGRPGELFF
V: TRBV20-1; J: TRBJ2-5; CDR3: CSARPGRQETQYF
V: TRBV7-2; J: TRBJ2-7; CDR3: CASSLVVGGPYEQYF
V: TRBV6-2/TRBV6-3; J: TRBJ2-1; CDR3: CASRQLAGEFNEQFF
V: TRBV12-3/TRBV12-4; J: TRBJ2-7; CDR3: CASSLSGTTIYEQYF
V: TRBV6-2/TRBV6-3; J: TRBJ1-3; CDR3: CASSTAGTVSGNTIYF
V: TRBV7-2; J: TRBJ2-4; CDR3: CASSLEFPGSTKNIQYF
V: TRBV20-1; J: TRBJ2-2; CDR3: CSASGGGRANTGELFF
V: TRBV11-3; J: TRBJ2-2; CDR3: CASSLGQPLDTGELFF
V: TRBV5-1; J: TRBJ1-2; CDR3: CASSPAEGYGYTF
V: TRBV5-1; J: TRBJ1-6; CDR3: CASCDRDNSPLHF
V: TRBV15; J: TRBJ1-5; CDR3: CATSAGAQQPQHF
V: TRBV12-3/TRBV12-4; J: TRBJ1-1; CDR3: CASSRDIAEAFF
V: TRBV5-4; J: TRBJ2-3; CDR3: CASSRTGFVDTQYF
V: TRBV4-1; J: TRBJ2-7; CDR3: CASSQPTGAGEQYF
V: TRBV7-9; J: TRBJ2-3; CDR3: CASSSPRGHGTDTQYF
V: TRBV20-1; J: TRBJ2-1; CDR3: CSARWRGPYNEQFF
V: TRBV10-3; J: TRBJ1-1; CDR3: CAISESGGLTEAFF
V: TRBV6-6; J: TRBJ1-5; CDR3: CASSPSDSNQPQHF
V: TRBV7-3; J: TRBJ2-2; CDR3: CASSLTPGIGELFF
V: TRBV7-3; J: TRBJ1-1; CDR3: CASSLGPRNTEAFF
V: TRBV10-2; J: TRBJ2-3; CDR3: CASSDRVNTDTQYF
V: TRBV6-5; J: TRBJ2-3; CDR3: CASSYRGESTDTQYF
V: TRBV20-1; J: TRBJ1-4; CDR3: CSAGTAATNEKLFF
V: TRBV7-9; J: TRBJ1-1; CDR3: CASSPLRTEAFF